Listed below are T cell receptor beta chains from one sample, sequenced in a study of human T cells and chemical hapten exposure. MiXCR, run by TCRdb on the RACE reads, gives a single entry per CDR3 protein. The table has fewer than 80,000 distinct CDR3 sequences, roughly 9.6% seen once. This sample comprised whole blood, obtained in connection with sensitization to the hapten diphenylcyclopropenone (DPC). The receptor set was obtained from a woman under 40 with alopecia areata. Some clones in this sample may be carry-over from other donors' samples. Each CDR3 is given with its conserved first and last residue. D genes are given only for firm matches. Size is stated for part of the rows, as once, few or many counts, or as a class when the clone is expanded.

V gene	J gene	clone size	D gene	CDR3 length	CDR3 protein	CDR3 DNA
TRBV12-2	TRBJ1-3	many	NA	18	CASRPGHPAVGSGNTIYF	NA
TRBV4-3	TRBJ1-2	few	NA	15	CASSPTKGIGYGYTF	TGCGCCAGCAGCCCCACGAAGGGGATTGGGTATGGCTACACCTTC
TRBV12-3/TRBV12-4	TRBJ2-2	NA	NA	12	CASSAGTGELFF	TGTGCCAGCAGTGCGGGCACCGGGGAGCTGTTTTTT
TRBV2	TRBJ2-3	few	NA	16	CASRELGLGRTDTQYF	TGTGCCAGCAGAGAACTGGGCCTCGGGCGCACAGATACGCAGTATTTT
TRBV11-2	TRBJ1-1	few	NA	15	CASSLYGKAAGEAFF	TGTGCCAGCAGCTTATATGGGAAGGCCGCCGGTGAAGCTTTCTTT
TRBV7-3	TRBJ2-6	NA	NA	14	CASSLSSGANVLTF	TGTGCCAGCAGCTTAAGTTCTGGGGCCAACGTCCTGACTTTC
TRBV6-6	TRBJ2-3	few	TRBD1	15	CASSLPGQGTDTQYF	TGTGCCAGCAGTTTACCCGGACAGGGGACAGATACGCAGTATTTT
TRBV28	TRBJ2-7	few	NA	13	CASSSLGPYEQYF	TGTGCCAGCAGCTCCCTAGGTCCCTACGAGCAGTACTTC
TRBV28	TRBJ1-2	NA	TRBD1	14	CASSFGTGVPRYTF	TGTGCCAGCAGTTTCGGGACAGGGGTACCCCGCTACACCTTC
TRBV2	TRBJ2-1	NA	NA	13	CASIAGWGNEQFF	TGTGCCAGCATTGCGGGTTGGGGGAATGAGCAGTTCTTC
TRBV2	TRBJ2-5	NA	NA	12	CASKLAQETQYF	TGTGCCAGCAAGTTGGCCCAAGAGACCCAGTACTTC
TRBV5-1	TRBJ2-1	NA	TRBD2	13	CASSPPSGDEQFF	TGCGCCAGCAGCCCCCCGAGCGGGGACGAGCAGTTCTTC
TRBV10-3	TRBJ1-4	NA	TRBD1	14	CAITPGGPNEKLFF	TGTGCCATCACCCCAGGGGGGCCGAATGAAAAACTGTTTTTT
TRBV6-1	TRBJ1-1	many	NA	14	CASRYYGTNTEAFF	TGTGCCAGCAGGTATTACGGGACGAACACTGAAGCTTTCTTT
TRBV28	TRBJ2-5	few	TRBD2	15	CASSEAGTSDETQYF	TGTGCCAGCAGTGAAGCCGGGACTAGCGATGAGACCCAGTACTTC
TRBV10-2	TRBJ2-3	many	TRBD2	14	CASKRGPGTDTQYF	TGCGCCAGCAAGCGGGGCCCCGGCACAGATACGCAGTATTTT
TRBV30	TRBJ1-3	few	NA	13	CAWSEFSGNTIYF	TGTGCCTGGAGTGAGTTCTCTGGAAACACCATATATTTT
TRBV29-1	TRBJ1-1	few	TRBD1	14	CSVETGTGYTEAFF	TGCAGCGTTGAAACCGGGACAGGTTACACTGAAGCTTTCTTT
TRBV6-5	TRBJ1-5	NA	NA	14	CASSYSQANQPQHF	TGTGCCAGCAGTTACTCACAAGCCAATCAGCCCCAGCATTTT
TRBV6-6	TRBJ2-5	few	NA	14	CASSSREIQETQYF	TGTGCCAGCAGTTCCCGGGAGATTCAAGAGACCCAGTACTTC
TRBV28	TRBJ1-1	few	TRBD1	15	CASSLGQGGYTEAFF	TGTGCCAGCAGTTTGGGGCAGGGGGGGTACACTGAAGCTTTCTTT
TRBV6-5	TRBJ2-2	NA	NA	12	CASGTNTGELFF	TGTGCCAGCGGGACAAACACCGGGGAGCTGTTTTTT
TRBV7-3	TRBJ1-1	many	NA	13	CASSGGPNTEAFF	TGTGCCAGCAGTGGAGGGCCGAACACTGAAGCTTTCTTT
TRBV2	TRBJ2-4	NA	NA	15	CASSEGRDKGLIQYF	TGTGCCAGCAGTGAAGGTCGGGACAAAGGACTCATTCAGTACTTC
TRBV13	TRBJ1-2	few	TRBD1	14	CASSSGQGFYGYTF	TGTGCCAGCAGTTCTGGACAGGGGTTCTATGGCTACACCTTC
TRBV12-3/TRBV12-4	TRBJ2-3	NA	TRBD2	14	CASTELAGKYTQYF	TGTGCCAGCACCGAGCTAGCGGGGAAATATACGCAGTATTTT
TRBV9	TRBJ1-2	many	NA	15	CASSGRQDLNYGYTF	TGTGCCAGCAGCGGACGACAAGACTTGAACTATGGCTACACCTTC
TRBV4-3	TRBJ1-2	NA	TRBD1	15	CASSQDRQGAFGYTF	TGCGCCAGCAGCCAAGATCGACAGGGGGCGTTCGGCTACACCTTC
TRBV9	TRBJ2-2	many	TRBD2	18	CASSVYPGLAKNTGELFF	TGTGCCAGCAGCGTATACCCGGGACTAGCAAAAAACACCGGGGAGCTGTTTTTT
TRBV19	TRBJ2-1	few	TRBD2	16	CASTTTSGGYYNEQFF	TGTGCCAGTACCACGACTAGCGGGGGCTACTACAATGAGCAGTTCTTC
TRBV10-3	TRBJ2-5	NA	TRBD1	16	CAISESTGTSLLSQYF	TGTGCCATCAGTGAGTCGACAGGGACCTCCCTGTTGTCCCAGTACTTC
TRBV29-1	TRBJ1-2	many	NA	12	CSVEEQSYGYTF	TGCAGCGTTGAAGAGCAGTCCTATGGCTACACCTTC
TRBV29-1	TRBJ1-2	few	TRBD1	13	CSAGTGENYGYTF	TGCAGCGCCGGGACAGGAGAAAACTATGGCTACACCTTC
TRBV10-3	TRBJ2-6	many	NA	17	CAISDSSSPSGANVLTF	TGTGCCATCAGTGATTCTAGTAGCCCTTCTGGGGCCAACGTCCTGACTTTC
TRBV27	TRBJ1-1	many	NA	13	CASRWTESTEAFF	TGTGCCAGCAGGTGGACAGAATCCACTGAAGCTTTCTTT
TRBV30	TRBJ2-3	few	TRBD2	15	CAWRRAGKSTDTQYF	TGTGCCTGGAGGAGAGCGGGAAAAAGCACAGATACGCAGTATTTT
TRBV18	TRBJ2-7	NA	TRBD1	15	CASSPRDRGTYEQYF	TGTGCCAGCTCACCACGGGACAGGGGAACCTACGAGCAGTACTTC
TRBV5-1	TRBJ2-1	few	NA	14	CASSLGLAYNEQFF	TGCGCCAGCAGCTTGGGGCTAGCCTACAATGAGCAGTTCTTC
TRBV30	TRBJ1-4	few	NA	18	CAWSGVRRTEATNEKLFF	TGTGCCTGGAGTGGGGTTCGAAGGACAGAAGCAACTAATGAAAAACTGTTTTTT
TRBV6-5	TRBJ1-6	many	TRBD1	14	CASSYRQGNSPLHF	TGTGCCAGCAGTTACAGACAGGGAAATTCACCCCTCCACTTT
TRBV10-3	TRBJ2-5	few	NA	15	CAIRGSGQGQETQYF	TGTGCCATCAGGGGCTCGGGGCAGGGCCAAGAGACCCAGTACTTC
TRBV11-3	TRBJ2-7	NA	NA	13	CASSLDERFEQYF	TGTGCCAGCAGCTTAGATGAAAGGTTCGAGCAGTACTTC
TRBV9	TRBJ1-1	NA	NA	13	CASSVIRDTEAFF	TGTGCCAGCAGCGTAATCAGGGACACTGAAGCTTTCTTT
TRBV7-9	TRBJ2-2	many	NA	16	CASSMDSDGSTGELFF	TGTGCCAGCAGCATGGATAGTGACGGGAGCACCGGGGAGCTGTTTTTT
TRBV6-2/TRBV6-3	TRBJ1-5	many	NA	15	CASSYRVQGSQPQHF	TGTGCCAGCAGTTACAGAGTACAGGGCAGCCAGCCCCAGCATTTT